The 8 T cell receptor beta chains below come from one sample, sequenced in a study of beta chain features in type 1 diabetes. TCRB transcripts that were expressed got sequenced, as all of the isolated RNA had been reverse transcribed. Here immunoSEQ multiplex PCR was the method, and the copy in TCRdb shows in-frame clones only, minus some. The repertoire has about 290,000 clones, 8% of them found once; the top ten carry approximately 0.93%. Material: central memory CD4+ T cells from blood. The receptors shown here come from a woman under 30 in good health.

This chain connects TRBV1 to TRBJ2-7; the table's TRBD2 call for D was not verified on the DNA. TRBV1 is a known pseudogene. The CDR3 is 14 residues long. CDR3 sequence (DNA): TGCACCAGCAGGGGTAGCGGGGGGGCCTTCGAGCAGTACGTC. Translation: CTSRGSGGAFEQYV.

The CDR3 is CASSLRLDSSNQPQHF. The CDR3 bases are TGTGCCAGCAGCCTCCGTCTGGACAGTAGCAATCAGCCCCAGCATTTT. The chain recombines TRBV11-2 with TRBJ1-5; D is possibly TRBD1 (6 bases). V lost 5 bases and J 0 bases, leaving 14 bases between the germline ends. This CDR3 has 16 residues. Germline V gene sequence: CDR1 SGHAT, CDR2 FQNNGV.

J is TRBJ2-3 and V is TRBV27; D gene unclear. V was clipped by 3 bases and J by 3 bases, with 10 bases between them. The CDR3 sequence is 14 residues long. Germline values: CDR1 MNHEY, CDR2 SMNVEV (reference sequence). Here the CDR3 reads CASSLTISTDTQYF. As DNA, the CDR3 is TGTGCCAGCAGTTTGACAATTTCAACAGATACGCAGTATTTT.

There are a few counts of this clone. The chain recombines TRBV7-9 with TRBJ2-1; 9 bases are a match to TRBD1. J lost 9 bases, V lost 1 base, and 10 bases had no gene match. The germline V gene encodes CDR1 SEHNR and CDR2 FQNEAQ (reference sequence). The CDR3 spans 16 residues. The CDR3 is CASSLGGTGFTGEQFF. CDR3 bases: TGTGCCAGCAGCTTAGGGGGGACAGGGTTTACTGGTGAGCAGTTCTTC.

This clone was observed many times. The rearrangement joins TRBV10-2 to TRBJ2-1; TRBD2 matches 8 bases. This CDR3 region has 16 residues. Germline-derived CDR1 and CDR2 are WSHSY and SAAADI. The V gene end was trimmed by 1 base and the J gene end by 4 bases; junction bases not matched to a gene: 6. The DNA for the CDR3 is TGCGCCAGCAGTGAGTACGGGGGGGAAGGATACAATGAGCAGTTCTTC. It codes for CASSEYGGEGYNEQFF.

As regards this clone: At one end, the junction sequence differs from germline, possibly due to a read error. The chain couples TRBV2 to TRBJ1-4; possibly TRBD1 for D (5 bases). Germline V gene data show CDR1 as SNHLY and CDR2 as FYNNEI. CDR3 length: 14 amino acids. The CDR3 nucleotides read TGTGCCGGCAGGGCCCGGGCAACTAATGAAAAACTGTTTTTT. Translation: CAGRARATNEKLFF.

This clone was detected a few times. The gene calls are TRBV5-1 and TRBJ1-5; 8 bases are shared with TRBD1. The germline gives CDR1 SGHRS, CDR2 YFSETQ. The length of the CDR3 is 16 residues. V was pared by 0 bases and J by 6 bases, with 8 bases of the junction left unmatched. CDR3 bases: TGCGCCAGCAGCTTGGGGGCAGGGGGCGCCGGTCAGCCCCAGCATTTT. It specifies CASSLGAGGAGQPQHF.

The chain couples TRBV11-2 to TRBJ2-3; D is uncertain. The better agreement between TRBJ1-5 and the DNA end casts doubt on the J call. The CDR3 runs to 12 residues. CDR1 is SGHAT and CDR2 is FQNNGV in the germline V gene. The CDR3 here is CASSLVGDTQHF. The CDR3 region has the DNA TGTGCCAGCAGCTTAGTTGGCGATACGCAGCATTTT.